This TCR beta chain stems from a study of response to subunit inactivated influenza vaccine. The length of the CDR3 is 17 residues. Germline CDR1 and CDR2: MGHDK and SYGVNS. V was pared by 5 bases and J by 5 bases, with 16 bases of the junction left unmatched. MiXCR was run by TCRdb on the RT-PCR reads, yielding one entry per CDR3 protein. The sample lists under 850,000 distinct CDR3 sequences, about 18% occurring once. Points on this clonotype: What it recognizes is unknown.

Findings and limits, study-wide: Authors suggested that a seasonal influenza vaccination recruits few new T cells each time.

The receptor was derived from a man aged 50-59 years who received an inactivated influenza vaccine. The source was PBMCs from blood, collected 5 days after vaccination. The chain carries TRBV25-1 and TRBJ2-7; 9 nucleotides agree with TRBD1. The CDR3 is CASSPPRTGATLHEQYF. The CDR3 DNA reads as TGTGCCAGCAGTCCTCCCCGGACAGGGGCGACCCTCCACGAGCAGTACTTC.